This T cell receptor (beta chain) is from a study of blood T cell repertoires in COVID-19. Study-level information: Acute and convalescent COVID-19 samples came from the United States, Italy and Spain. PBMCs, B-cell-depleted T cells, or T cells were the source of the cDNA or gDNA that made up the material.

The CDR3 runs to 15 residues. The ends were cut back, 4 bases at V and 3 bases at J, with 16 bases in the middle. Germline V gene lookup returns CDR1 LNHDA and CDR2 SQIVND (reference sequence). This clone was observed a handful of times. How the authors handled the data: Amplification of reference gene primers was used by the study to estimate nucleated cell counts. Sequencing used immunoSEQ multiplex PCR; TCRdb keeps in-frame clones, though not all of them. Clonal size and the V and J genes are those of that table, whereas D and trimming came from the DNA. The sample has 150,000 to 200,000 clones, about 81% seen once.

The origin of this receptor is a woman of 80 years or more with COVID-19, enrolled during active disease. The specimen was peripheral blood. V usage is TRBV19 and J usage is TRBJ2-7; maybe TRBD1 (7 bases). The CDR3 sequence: CASSKRRQGGYEQYF. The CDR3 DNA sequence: TGTGCCAGTAGTAAGCGGCGACAGGGAGGCTACGAGCAGTACTTC. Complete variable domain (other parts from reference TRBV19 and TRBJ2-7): DGGITQSPKYLFRKEGQNVTLSCEQNLNHDAMYWYRQDPGQGLRLIYYSQIVNDFQKGDIAEGYSVSREKKESFPLTVTSAQKNPTAFYLCASSKRRQGGYEQYFGPGTRLTVT.